This TCR beta chain was sequenced for a study of T cell repertoires in cytomegalovirus infection. Trimming at V came to 1 base and at J to 3 bases, leaving 3 bases not matched to a gene. The CDR3 contains 14 residues. The germline CDR1 and CDR2 sequences are LGHDT and YNNKEL (reference sequence). Study-wide findings and caveats: CMV carriers having the relevant HLA were flagged by cumulative public TCR beta family frequency.

In its sample, this clonotype was seen many times. Its cognate antigen is unknown. One entry per CDR3 protein, called by TCRdb with MiXCR from the reads. The sample has about 140,000 distinct CDR3 sequences, about 6% seen once. The receptor was derived from a human donor in good health (CMV status not recorded). Some clones in this sample may be carry-over from other donors' samples. The V gene is TRBV3-1, the J gene TRBJ2-7; 7 positions agree with TRBD2. The specimen was PBMCs. This chain's CDR3 is CASSQGLAFYEQYF. The CDR3 DNA follows: TGTGCCAGCAGCCAAGGACTAGCATTCTACGAGCAGTACTTC.